The rows below give T cell receptor beta chains drawn from one sample of a study of T cell responses to AZD1222 COVID-19 vaccine. The method was immunoSEQ multiplex PCR; TCRdb's version includes in-frame clones alone and lacks a portion of them. Found here are just under 150,000 clones, roughly 87% of them singletons; the top ten hold around 1.7%. The material sequenced was peripheral blood, taken 28 days after the second AZD1222 dose. These receptors all stem from an adult who received the AZD1222 COVID-19 vaccine. Both conserved end residues are part of each CDR3. The order of the fields is J gene, CDR3 length, clone size, V gene, D gene, CDR3 protein, CDR3 DNA. A D gene is named only where the DNA matches it firmly. Some rows mark clone size as missing; the rest say once, few, many or name a class of expanded clone.

>TRBJ2-2|10|.|TRBV2|.
CASSLGELFF
TGTGCCAGCAGCCTCGGGGAGCTGTTTTTT
>TRBJ2-2|15|.|TRBV21-1|.
CASSARGPNTGELFF
TGTGCCAGCAGCGCCAGGGGACCGAACACCGGGGAGCTGTTTTTT
>TRBJ2-1|19|once|TRBV5-1|TRBD2
CASSLATLVAGVSYNEQFF
TGCGCCAGCAGCTTGGCCACGTTGGTAGCGGGAGTTTCCTACAATGAGCAGTTCTTC
>TRBJ2-3|15|.|TRBV18|.
CASSPTGGRADTQYF
TGTGCCAGCTCACCGACAGGAGGTAGGGCAGATACGCAGTATTTT
>TRBJ1-2|15|.|TRBV18|TRBD1
CASSPWAGGQDGYTF
TGTGCCAGCTCACCATGGGCAGGGGGTCAAGATGGCTACACCTTC
>TRBJ2-7|16|.|TRBV4-2|.
CASSQGGQAGIHEQYF
TGTGCCAGCAGCCAAGGGGGACAAGCGGGAATCCACGAGCAGTACTTC
>TRBJ2-1|15|.|TRBV24-1|.
CATSDLMGSYNEQFF
TGTGCCACCAGTGATTTGATGGGCTCCTACAATGAGCAGTTCTTC
>TRBJ2-3|14|.|TRBV6-5|.
CASSLRDYSDTQYF
TGTGCCAGCAGTCTGCGGGATTACTCAGATACGCAGTATTTT
>TRBJ2-7|14|.|TRBV7-9|TRBD2
CASSGTSAPRPAYF
TGTGCCAGCAGCGGGACTAGCGCACCCCGCCCAGCGTACTTC
>TRBJ2-4|14|once|TRBV6-5|TRBD2
CASSPPSGRNIQYF
TGTGCCAGCAGTCCCCCTAGCGGGAGGAACATTCAGTACTTC
>TRBJ2-1|15|.|TRBV9|TRBD2
CASSQSGSSYNEQFF
TGTGCCAGCAGCCAGAGCGGGAGCTCCTACAATGAGCAGTTCTTC
>TRBJ2-1|18|.|TRBV2|TRBD2
CASSKTGLAGGPGNEQFF
TGTGCCAGCAGTAAAACGGGACTAGCGGGAGGGCCGGGAAATGAGCAGTTCTTC
>TRBJ2-5|14|.|TRBV7-2|.
CASSLVVTQETQYF
TGTGCCAGCAGCTTAGTAGTGACACAAGAGACCCAGTACTTC
>TRBJ1-3|16|.|TRBV9|TRBD1
CASSGGTGVSGNTIYF
TGTGCCAGCAGCGGCGGGACAGGGGTCTCTGGAAACACCATATATTTT
>TRBJ2-3|14|.|TRBV7-3|.
CASSLSGSTDTQYF
TGTGCCAGCAGCTTAAGCGGAAGCACAGATACGCAGTATTTT
>TRBJ1-2|13|.|TRBV7-9|.
CASSWDGSGGYTF
TGTGCCAGCAGTTGGGATGGCAGCGGAGGCTACACCTTC
>TRBJ2-7|15|.|TRBV6-1|TRBD1
CASSEIEGAAEEQYF
TGTGCCAGCAGTGAAATTGAGGGGGCCGCAGAGGAGCAGTACTTC
>TRBJ1-3|13|.|TRBV12-3/TRBV12-4|.
CASRFGSGNTIYF
TGTGCCAGCAGGTTCGGGTCTGGAAACACCATATATTTT
>TRBJ2-3|13|.|TRBV7-9|.
CASSSWATDTQYF
TGTGCCAGCAGCTCCTGGGCAACAGATACGCAGTATTTT
>TRBJ1-1|15|.|TRBV5-1|TRBD1
CASSSSGQGRTEAFF
TGCGCCAGCAGTTCCTCGGGACAGGGAAGGACTGAAGCTTTCTTT
>TRBJ1-5|16|.|TRBV4-1|.
CASSQDGGNSNQPQHF
TGCGCCAGCAGCCAAGATGGAGGGAATAGCAATCAGCCCCAGCATTTT
>TRBJ1-1|16|.|TRBV5-8|TRBD1
CASSLAGTGGRTEAFF
TGTGCCAGCAGCTTGGCAGGGACAGGGGGCCGGACTGAAGCTTTCTTT
>TRBJ2-1|14|.|TRBV29-1|.
CSVVEYVFYNEQFF
TGCAGCGTTGTAGAGTATGTGTTCTACAATGAGCAGTTCTTC
>TRBJ2-1|13|.|TRBV7-2|.
CAGAGSSYNEQFF
TGTGCCGGTGCGGGGAGCTCCTACAATGAGCAGTTCTTC